The rows below give T cell receptor beta chains drawn from one sample of a study of blood T cell repertoires in COVID-19. Some clones are missing from TCRdb's copy, which holds only in-frame ones; the method was immunoSEQ multiplex PCR. This table has more than 65,000 clones, 82% appearing once. The sample was peripheral blood. These receptors were collected from a woman at least 80 years old with acute or convalescent COVID-19. Each CDR3 is given with its conserved first and last residue. A D gene is named only where the DNA matches it firmly. Rows give clone size only sometimes, using once, few, many, or a class for an expanded clone.

j_gene	v_gene	abundance	d_gene	CDR3aa	CDR3nt
TRBJ2-2	TRBV3-1/TRBV3-2	NA	TRBD2	CASSPRGNSGSEGTGELFF	TGTGCCAGCTCCCCCCGGGGGAATAGCGGGAGTGAGGGGACCGGGGAGCTGTTTTTT
TRBJ2-5	TRBV19	few	NA	CASSMSRDKWTQYF	TGTGCCAGTAGTATGAGCAGGGATAAGTGGACCCAGTACTTC
TRBJ2-7	TRBV5-1	NA	TRBD1	CASRGQGPYEQYF	TGCGCCAGCAGGGGACAGGGACCCTACGAGCAGTACTTC
TRBJ1-2	TRBV11-2	NA	NA	CASSLAAGPYGYTF	TGTGCCAGCAGCTTAGCGGCAGGCCCCTATGGCTACACCTTC
TRBJ2-5	TRBV12-5	few	NA	CASGFGSSGAGETQYF	TGTGCTAGTGGTTTCGGTTCTAGTGGGGCCGGGGAGACCCAGTACTTC
TRBJ2-3	TRBV10-3	NA	TRBD2	CATGGSVGGDTQYF	TGTGCCACGGGGGGATCCGTCGGAGGGGATACGCAGTATTTT
TRBJ1-4	TRBV7-8	NA	NA	CASSLGRTTNEKLFF	TGTGCCAGCAGCTTAGGGAGAACAACTAATGAAAAACTGTTTTTT
TRBJ2-1	TRBV5-4	NA	TRBD1	CASMDRGWSRYNEQFF	TGTGCCAGCATGGACAGGGGATGGTCGCGGTACAATGAGCAGTTCTTC
TRBJ1-6	TRBV5-1	NA	NA	CASSPGGGANPPLHF	TGCGCCAGCAGCCCTGGGGGGGGGGCGAATCCACCCCTCCACTTT
TRBJ2-1	TRBV7-3	once	TRBD1	CASSLARGYEQFF	TGTGCCAGCAGCTTGGCCAGGGGGTATGAGCAGTTCTTC
TRBJ1-2	TRBV7-9	once	NA	CASSLRADRSFWRIGYTF	TGTGCCAGCAGCTTAAGGGCCGACAGGTCGTTCTGGAGGATCGGCTACACCTTC
TRBJ2-1	TRBV28	NA	NA	CASSYVPYNEQFF	TGTGCCAGCAGCTATGTCCCGTACAATGAGCAGTTCTTC
TRBJ2-7	TRBV28	NA	NA	CASSPSGRKYEQYF	TGTGCCAGCAGTCCCAGCGGCAGGAAATACGAGCAGTACTTC
TRBJ1-1	TRBV6-5	NA	TRBD1	CASSWRQGPFEAFF	TGTGCCAGCAGTTGGAGACAGGGGCCGTTTGAAGCTTTCTTT
TRBJ1-4	TRBV7-9	few	NA	CASSRTDMGIEKLFF	TGTGCCAGCAGCAGAACGGACATGGGAATTGAAAAACTGTTTTTT
TRBJ2-5	TRBV5-1	NA	TRBD2	CASSEAGAQETQYF	TGCGCCAGCAGCGAAGCGGGGGCACAAGAGACCCAGTACTTC
TRBJ2-1	TRBV27	NA	TRBD2	CASSSFKGLASYNEQFF	TGTGCCAGCAGTTCTTTCAAGGGACTAGCCTCCTACAATGAGCAGTTCTTC
TRBJ2-7	TRBV2	NA	NA	CASSFDSSEQYF	TGTGCCAGCAGTTTCGATAGCTCCGAGCAGTACTTC
TRBJ1-6	TRBV27	NA	NA	CASSPVRWVGLSVGSPLHF	TGTGCCAGCAGTCCTGTTCGTTGGGTGGGGCTTTCCGTTGGGTCACCCCTCCACTTT
TRBJ2-7	TRBV2	NA	NA	CASSPRTDSSYEQYF	TGTGCCAGCAGTCCCCGGACAGATAGCTCCTACGAGCAGTACTTC
TRBJ2-1	TRBV9	NA	NA	CASSVVGSSYNEQFF	TGTGCCAGCAGCGTAGTTGGGAGCTCCTACAATGAGCAGTTCTTC
TRBJ1-2	TRBV9	NA	TRBD1	CASSQRQGSNYGYTF	TGTGCCAGCAGCCAACGACAGGGTTCTAACTATGGCTACACCTTC
TRBJ1-5	TRBV19	NA	TRBD1	CASSPTGDSNQPQHF	TGTGCCAGTAGTCCGACAGGGGATAGCAATCAGCCCCAGCATTTT
TRBJ1-5	TRBV7-2	NA	NA	CASSLTGDQPQHF	TGTGCCAGCAGCTTAACGGGAGATCAGCCCCAGCATTTT
TRBJ2-2	TRBV6-5	NA	NA	CASSYGEKTGELFF	TGTGCCAGCAGTTACGGGGAGAAGACTGGGGAGCTGTTTTTT
TRBJ1-1	TRBV15	few	NA	CATSTDSTEAFF	TGTGCCACCAGCACCGACTCCACTGAAGCTTTCTTT
TRBJ2-7	TRBV19	once	NA	CASSTGAPYEQYF	TGTGCCAGTAGTACAGGGGCGCCCTACGAGCAGTACTTC
TRBJ1-5	TRBV29-1	NA	NA	CSVVSGSNQPQHF	TGCAGCGTTGTGAGTGGTAGCAATCAGCCCCAGCATTTT
TRBJ2-1	TRBV5-6	NA	NA	CASSLTSVSQFF	TGTGCCAGCAGCCTGACTTCCGTTTCGCAGTTCTTC
TRBJ2-2	TRBV5-4	few	NA	CASSLGAGNTGELFF	TGTGCCAGCAGCTTGGGAGCAGGGAACACCGGGGAGCTGTTTTTT
TRBJ2-5	TRBV5-4	NA	TRBD2	CASSSAGGLAQETQYF	TGTGCCAGCAGCTCGGCGGGGGGACTAGCACAAGAGACCCAGTACTTC
TRBJ2-1	TRBV7-2	NA	NA	CASSKDSRSYNEQFF	TGTGCCAGCAGCAAGGACAGCCGCTCCTACAATGAGCAGTTCTTC
TRBJ2-5	TRBV7-9	NA	NA	CASSRTGQKETQYF	TGTGCCAGCAGCCGAACCGGACAGAAAGAGACCCAGTACTTC
TRBJ2-5	TRBV3-1/TRBV3-2	NA	NA	CASSQDTRERKTQYF	TGTGCCAGCAGCCAAGATACGAGGGAAAGGAAGACCCAGTACTTC